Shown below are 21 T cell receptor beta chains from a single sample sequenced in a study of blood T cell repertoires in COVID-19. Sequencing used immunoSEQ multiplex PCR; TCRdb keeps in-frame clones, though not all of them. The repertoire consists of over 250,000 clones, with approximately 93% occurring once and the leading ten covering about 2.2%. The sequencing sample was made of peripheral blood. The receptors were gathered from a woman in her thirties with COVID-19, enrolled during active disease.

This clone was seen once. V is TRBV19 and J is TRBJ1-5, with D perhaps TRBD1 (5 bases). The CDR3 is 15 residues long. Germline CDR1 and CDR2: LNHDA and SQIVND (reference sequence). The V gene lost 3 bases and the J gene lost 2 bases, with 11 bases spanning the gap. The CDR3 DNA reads TGTGCCAGTAGTATGGGGGGGAGTGGCAATCAGCCCCAGCATTTT. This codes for CASSMGGSGNQPQHF.

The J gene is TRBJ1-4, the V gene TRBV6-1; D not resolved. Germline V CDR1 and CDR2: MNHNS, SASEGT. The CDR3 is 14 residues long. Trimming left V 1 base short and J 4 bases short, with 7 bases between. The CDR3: CASSEGAGNEKLFF. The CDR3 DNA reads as TGTGCCAGCAGTGAAGGGGCAGGTAATGAAAAACTGTTTTTT.

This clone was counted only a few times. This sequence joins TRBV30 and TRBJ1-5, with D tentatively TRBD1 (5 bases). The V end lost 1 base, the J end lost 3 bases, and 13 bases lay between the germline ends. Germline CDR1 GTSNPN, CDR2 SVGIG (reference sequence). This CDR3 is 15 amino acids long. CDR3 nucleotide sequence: TGTGCCTGGAGTGCACGGGGGTTATACAATCAGCCCCAGCATTTT. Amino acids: CAWSARGLYNQPQHF.

The CDR3 here is CASSIGARQGYEQYF. Here the CDR3 DNA reads TGTGCCAGTAGTATAGGAGCCCGACAGGGGTACGAGCAGTACTTC. V usage is TRBV19 and J usage is TRBJ2-7; TRBD1 matches 8 bases. V lost 1 base, J lost 4 bases, and 6 bases stayed unmatched. The CDR3 extends over 15 amino acids. The germline V gene has CDR1 LNHDA and CDR2 SQIVND (reference sequence).

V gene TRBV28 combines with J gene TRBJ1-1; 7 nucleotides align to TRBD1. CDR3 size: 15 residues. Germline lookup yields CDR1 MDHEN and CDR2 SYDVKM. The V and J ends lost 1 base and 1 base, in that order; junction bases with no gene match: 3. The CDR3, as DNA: TGTGCCAGCAGTTTATCTTGGACAGGGAACACTGAAGCTTTCTTT. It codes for CASSLSWTGNTEAFF.

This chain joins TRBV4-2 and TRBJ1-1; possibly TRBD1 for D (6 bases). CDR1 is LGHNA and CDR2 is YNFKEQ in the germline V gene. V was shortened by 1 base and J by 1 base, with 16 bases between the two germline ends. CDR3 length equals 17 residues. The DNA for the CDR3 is TGTGCCAGCAGCCAAGCTTTGGCAGGGGTGACGAACACTGAAGCTTTCTTT. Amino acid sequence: CASSQALAGVTNTEAFF.

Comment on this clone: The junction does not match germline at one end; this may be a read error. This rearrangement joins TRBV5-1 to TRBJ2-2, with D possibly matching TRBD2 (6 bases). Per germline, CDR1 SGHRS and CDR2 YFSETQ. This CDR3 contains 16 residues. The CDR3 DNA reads TGCGCCAGCAGGTTGGGATACCGGGAGACCACCGGGGAGCTGTTTTTT. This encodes CASRLGYRETTGELFF.

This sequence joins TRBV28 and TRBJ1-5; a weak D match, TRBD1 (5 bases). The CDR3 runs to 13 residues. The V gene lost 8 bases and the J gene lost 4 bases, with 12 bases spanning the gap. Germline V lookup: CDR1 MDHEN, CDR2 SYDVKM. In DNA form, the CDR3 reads TGTGCCAGCGCGGGGGGTGAAAATCAGCCCCAGCATTTT. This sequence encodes CASAGGENQPQHF.

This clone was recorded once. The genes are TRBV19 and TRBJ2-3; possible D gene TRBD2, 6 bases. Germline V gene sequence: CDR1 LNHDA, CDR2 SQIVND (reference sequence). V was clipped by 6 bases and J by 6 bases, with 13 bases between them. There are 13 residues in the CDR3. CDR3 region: CASRRGRYDTQYF. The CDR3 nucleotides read TGTGCCAGTAGACGGGGGAGATACGATACGCAGTATTTT.

The CDR3 nucleotides are TGCGCCAGCAGCTTACTAGCGGGAGTCACAGATACGCAGTATTTT. Its protein product is CASSLLAGVTDTQYF. The genes are TRBV5-1 and TRBJ2-3; 11 positions match TRBD2. CDR1 is SGHRS and CDR2 is YFSETQ in the germline V gene. The CDR3 contains 15 residues. With 2 bases clipped from V and 2 bases from J, the junction kept 1 base outside the gene matches.

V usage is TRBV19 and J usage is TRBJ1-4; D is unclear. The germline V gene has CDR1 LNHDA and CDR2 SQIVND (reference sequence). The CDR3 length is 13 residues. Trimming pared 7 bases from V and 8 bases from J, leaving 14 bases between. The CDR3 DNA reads TGTGCCAGTACCTCCTCCCCGGGGGAAAAACTGTTTTTT. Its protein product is CASTSSPGEKLFF.

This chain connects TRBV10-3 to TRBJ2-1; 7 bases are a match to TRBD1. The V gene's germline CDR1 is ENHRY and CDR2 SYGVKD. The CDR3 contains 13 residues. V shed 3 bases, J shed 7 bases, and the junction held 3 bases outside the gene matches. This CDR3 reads CAISDLQGNEQFF. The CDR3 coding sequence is TGTGCCATCAGTGACTTACAGGGGAATGAGCAGTTCTTC.

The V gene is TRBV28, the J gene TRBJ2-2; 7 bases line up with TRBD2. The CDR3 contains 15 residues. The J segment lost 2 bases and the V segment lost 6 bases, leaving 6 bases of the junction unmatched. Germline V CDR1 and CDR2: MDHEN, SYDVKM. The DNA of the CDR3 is TGTGCCAGCAGCCCTAGCGGAATCAACACCGGGGAGCTGTTTTTT. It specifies CASSPSGINTGELFF.

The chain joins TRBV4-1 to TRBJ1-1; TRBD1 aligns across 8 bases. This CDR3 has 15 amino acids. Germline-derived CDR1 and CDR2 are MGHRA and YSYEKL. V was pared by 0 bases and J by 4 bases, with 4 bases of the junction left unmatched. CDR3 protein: CASSQDLDRVTEAFF. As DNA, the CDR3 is TGCGCCAGCAGCCAAGACCTGGACAGGGTCACTGAAGCTTTCTTT.

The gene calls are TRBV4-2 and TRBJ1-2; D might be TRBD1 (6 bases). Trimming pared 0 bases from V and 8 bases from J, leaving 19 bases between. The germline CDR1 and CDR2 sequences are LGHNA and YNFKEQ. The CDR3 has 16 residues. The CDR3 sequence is CASSQDLEAGVRGYTF. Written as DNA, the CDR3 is TGTGCCAGCAGCCAAGATCTGGAGGCAGGGGTGCGGGGCTACACCTTC.

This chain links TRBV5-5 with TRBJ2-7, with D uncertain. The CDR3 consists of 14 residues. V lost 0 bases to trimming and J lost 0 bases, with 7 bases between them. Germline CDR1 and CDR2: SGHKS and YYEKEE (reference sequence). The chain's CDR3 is CASSLGGFSYEQYF. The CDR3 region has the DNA TGTGCCAGCAGCTTGGGAGGATTCTCCTACGAGCAGTACTTC.

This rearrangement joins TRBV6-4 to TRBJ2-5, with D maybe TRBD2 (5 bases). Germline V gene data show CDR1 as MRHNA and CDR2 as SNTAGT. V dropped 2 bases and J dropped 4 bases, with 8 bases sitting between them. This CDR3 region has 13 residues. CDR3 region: CASSDEGGETQYF. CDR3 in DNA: TGTGCCAGCAGTGACGAGGGTGGAGAGACCCAGTACTTC.

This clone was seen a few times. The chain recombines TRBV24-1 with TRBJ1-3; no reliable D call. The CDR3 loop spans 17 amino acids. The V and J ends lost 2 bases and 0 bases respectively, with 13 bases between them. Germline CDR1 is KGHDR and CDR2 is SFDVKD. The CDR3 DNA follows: TGTGCCACCAGTGATTCCACACAGCCTTCCTCTGGAAACACCATATATTTT. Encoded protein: CATSDSTQPSSGNTIYF.

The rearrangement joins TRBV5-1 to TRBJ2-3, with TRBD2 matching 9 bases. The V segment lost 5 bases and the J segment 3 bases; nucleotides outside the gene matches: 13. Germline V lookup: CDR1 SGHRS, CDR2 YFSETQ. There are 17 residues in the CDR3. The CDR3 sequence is CASRLGNSGRWTDTQYF. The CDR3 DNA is TGCGCCAGCAGGCTGGGCAATAGCGGGAGATGGACAGATACGCAGTATTTT.

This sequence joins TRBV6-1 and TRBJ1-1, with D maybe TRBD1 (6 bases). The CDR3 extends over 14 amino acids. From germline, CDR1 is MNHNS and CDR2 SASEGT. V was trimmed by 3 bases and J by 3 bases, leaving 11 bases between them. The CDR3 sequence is CASSETGGYTEAFF. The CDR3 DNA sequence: TGTGCCAGCAGTGAGACGGGGGGCTACACTGAAGCTTTCTTT.

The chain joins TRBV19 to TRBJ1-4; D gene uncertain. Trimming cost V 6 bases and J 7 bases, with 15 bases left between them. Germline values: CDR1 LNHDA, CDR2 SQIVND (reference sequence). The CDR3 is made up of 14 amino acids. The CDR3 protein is CASRPVPRGEKLFF. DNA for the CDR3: TGTGCCAGTAGACCGGTCCCCCGGGGTGAAAAACTGTTTTTT.